The next 9 T cell receptor beta chains were all read from a single sample in a study of beta chain features in type 1 diabetes. These receptors' antigens are unknown. Study results and caveats: In all four CD4+ subsets, TCRB CDR3 length was significantly, moderately reduced in type 1 diabetes.

The entirety of the isolated RNA underwent reverse transcription, so expressed TCRB transcripts were sequenced. The method was immunoSEQ multiplex PCR; TCRdb's version includes in-frame clones alone and lacks a portion of them. The sample shows more than 550,000 clones, over 13% of them seen only once. The sample comprised naive CD4+ T cells from blood. These receptors all come from a man aged 18 to 35 with type 1 diabetes.

This clone was found a few times. The chain recombines TRBV27 with TRBJ2-7, with TRBD1 as a possible D gene (6 bases). The CDR3 length is 14 residues. V was pared by 2 bases and J by 1 base, with 9 bases between. Looked up from germline, CDR1 is MNHEY and CDR2 is SMNVEV (reference sequence). The DNA for the CDR3 is TGTGCCAGCAGTTTAGTGGACAGTTCCTACGAGCAGTACTTC. Amino acids: CASSLVDSSYEQYF.

In nucleotides, the CDR3 is TGTGCCTGGAGGGTGCGAGGGGTCAATGAGCAGTTCTTC. Amino acid sequence: CAWRVRGVNEQFF. V and J are TRBV30 and TRBJ2-1, with D possibly called TRBD1 or TRBD2 (5 bases each). Germline CDR1 is GTSNPN and CDR2 is SVGIG (reference sequence). V lost 3 bases, J lost 6 bases, and 12 bases lay in between. The length of the CDR3 is 13 residues.

This chain uses TRBV19 with TRBJ2-5; D uncertain. Germline V gene lookup returns CDR1 LNHDA and CDR2 SQIVND (reference sequence). V was pared by 3 bases and J by 6 bases, with 17 bases between. The CDR3 extends over 15 amino acids. CDR3 sequence reads: CASSIQEGRVKTQYF. As DNA, the CDR3 is TGTGCCAGTAGTATCCAAGAAGGACGGGTGAAGACCCAGTACTTC.

The genes are TRBV7-2 and TRBJ2-1, with D maybe TRBD1 (5 bases). Germline CDR1 and CDR2: SGHTA and FQGNSA. The germline V and J ends were trimmed by 3 bases and 1 base, with 10 bases remaining between them. The CDR3 has 15 amino acids. For the CDR3, the DNA is TGTGCCAGCAGCTTGGTCCAGGGTTCCTACAATGAGCAGTTCTTC. This sequence encodes CASSLVQGSYNEQFF.

The chain employs TRBV5-4 and TRBJ1-1, with D possibly matching TRBD1 (6 bases). Germline V CDR1 and CDR2: SGHNT, YYREEE (reference sequence). This CDR3 comprises 14 residues. Between the trimmed V and J ends, which lost 4 bases and 1 base, there was a span of 11 bases. The CDR3 DNA is TGTGCCAGCAGCGGGTTGACAGGGAACACTGAAGCTTTCTTT. Translating gives CASSGLTGNTEAFF. Full variable domain (remainder filled in from reference TRBV5-4 and TRBJ1-1): ETGVTQSPTHLIKTRGQQVTLRCSSQSGHNTVSWYQQALGQGPQFIFQYYREEENGRGNFPPRFSGLQFPNYSSELNVNALELDDSALYLCASSGLTGNTEAFFGQGTRLTVV.

The rearrangement links TRBV7-2 to TRBJ2-7; no firm D call. The CDR3 covers 12 residues. Germline-derived CDR1 and CDR2 are SGHTA and FQGNSA. The ends were cut back, 3 bases at V and 3 bases at J, with 6 bases in the middle. The DNA for the CDR3 is TGTGCCAGCAGCTTCCAGAGCTACGAGCAGTACTTC. Protein: CASSFQSYEQYF. The full variable domain, its missing parts supplied by reference TRBV7-2 and TRBJ2-7, is GAGVSQSPSNKVTEKGKDVELRCDPISGHTALYWYRQSLGQGLEFLIYFQGNSAPDKSGLPSDRFSAERTGGSVSTLTIQRTQQEDSAVYLCASSFQSYEQYFGPGTRLTVT.

This clone was found a few times. The chain has TRBV5-4 and TRBJ2-1; D possibly corresponds to TRBD2 (6 bases). The V end lost 0 bases, the J end lost 16 bases, and 17 bases lay between the germline ends. CDR1 is SGHNT and CDR2 is YYREEE in the germline V gene (reference sequence). The CDR3 loop spans 13 amino acids. CDR3 nucleotides: TGTGCCAGCAGCTTGGGGTACGAGACTAGGGGCTTCTTC. This codes for CASSLGYETRGFF.

This clone was detected only a few times. The gene calls are TRBV7-2 and TRBJ1-6, with 11 positions matching TRBD1. Trimming at V came to 3 bases and at J to 4 bases, leaving 2 bases not matched to a gene. Germline assignment: CDR1 SGHTA and CDR2 FQGNSA. This CDR3 is built from 16 residues. CDR3 bases: TGTGCCAGCAGCTTGTGGGACAGGGGGTATAATTCACCCCTCCACTTT. This translates into CASSLWDRGYNSPLHF.

The rearrangement uses TRBV4-2 and TRBJ1-6; no definite D call. Germline assignment: CDR1 LGHNA and CDR2 YNFKEQ. Deletions cut 0 bases from V and 7 bases from J, with 13 bases between. The CDR3 totals 16 residues. The CDR3 here is CASSQEGSVGNSPLHF. Here the CDR3 DNA reads TGTGCCAGCAGCCAAGAAGGCAGCGTGGGGAATTCACCCCTCCACTTT.